The clone carrying this T cell receptor beta chain has more than one count but fewer than ten. TRB was amplified from about 240-490 ng of blood genomic DNA. This entry comes from a study of T and B cells in COVID-19 patients. Trimming left V 1 base short and J 4 bases short, with 12 bases between. The CDR3 spans 15 residues. Looked up from germline, CDR1 is SGHNT and CDR2 is YYREEE (reference sequence). BIOMED2 TRB-A/B primer pools were used in multiplex TRB PCR. Using its own MiXCR run on the multiplex PCR reads, TCRdb lists one record per CDR3 protein. The profile shows about 23,000 distinct CDR3 sequences, approximately 28% of them singletons.

Sequenced sample: blood. The receptor was derived from a human donor who had recovered from COVID-19. The chain combines TRBV5-4 with TRBJ2-1; TRBD2 is a possible D gene (6 bases). The CDR3 spells CASSLPGGNYNEQFF. In DNA form, the CDR3 reads TGTGCCAGCAGCTTGCCCGGGGGAAATTACAATGAGCAGTTCTTC.